Here is one T cell receptor (beta chain) with its context. CDR1 is SGHRS, CDR2 YFSETQ, per germline. Between the trimmed V and J ends, which lost 2 bases and 3 bases, there was a span of 9 bases. The CDR3 extends over 13 amino acids. These data belong to a study of shared clonotypes between healthy human individuals. Method: immunoSEQ multiplex PCR; TCRdb's copy keeps in-frame clones and lacks some. The sample has approximately 1.1 million clones, roughly 74% seen once; the top ten hold 0.5% to 0.6%. The sequence was collected from a man between 18 and 29 years old in good health. Some clones in this sample may be carry-over from other donors' samples. The rearrangement links TRBV5-1 to TRBJ2-7; TRBD1 is a possible D gene (6 bases). The source material was memory CD4+ T cells from PBMCs. The subset was: CD45RA-negative fraction. CDR3 protein: CASSFSRGYEQYF. CDR3 nucleotides: TGCGCCAGCAGCTTTTCCAGGGGCTACGAGCAGTACTTC.